Each of the 17 T cell receptor beta chains below was sequenced from the same sample in a study of tumor-infiltrating lymphocytes in primary liver carcinoma. With a constant-region primer, TCR beta cDNA was made from 450 to 550 ng of total RNA. Investigators got TCR beta libraries out of three nested multiplex PCR rounds, done with slightly modified ARM-PCR. Researchers ran the first two PCR rounds for roughly 10 cycles each with TRBV1-TRBV30 forward primers and a C-beta reverse primer. In TCRdb, the multiplex PCR reads were re-called with MiXCR into one record per CDR3 protein. The sample has about 30,000 distinct CDR3 sequences, around 70% seen once. Total RNA and DNA came together from about 19-30 mg of bulk tissue without cell sorting. The sequencing input was liver tumor tissue from sampling region 3. As for subset: tumor region T3, left-lateral pole. These receptors all stem from a woman younger than 45 with primary liver carcinoma and hepatitis B virus infection.

About this clonotype: The junction differs from germline at one of its ends, possibly a read error. The genes are TRBV7-9 and TRBJ2-3, with D uncertain. CDR1 is SEHNR, CDR2 FQNEAQ, per germline (reference sequence). The CDR3 runs 15 residues. The CDR3 region has the DNA TGTGTCAGCAGCTTTTTCTCGGGCTTCACAGATACGCAGTATTTT. Translation gives CVSSFFSGFTDTQYF.

This rearrangement joins TRBV7-8 to TRBJ2-2; the D call may be TRBD1 or TRBD2 (5 bases each). V gave up 1 base and J gave up 10 bases, with 19 bases separating them. This CDR3 is built from 16 residues. Germline assignment: CDR1 SGHVS and CDR2 FQNEAQ. The CDR3 nucleotides are TGTGCCAGCAGCTTAGGGCGCAGGGAGAACACCCAGGAGCTGTTTTTT. It is translated as CASSLGRRENTQELFF.

This clonotype was seen repeatedly, ten times or more. The V gene is TRBV11-2, the J gene TRBJ1-2; D unresolved. V shed 1 base and J shed 2 bases, with 11 bases lying between them. CDR1 and CDR2 from the germline V gene are SGHAT and FQNNGV. The CDR3 sequence is 15 residues long. CDR3 nucleotide sequence: TGTGCCAGCAGCTTAGGCGCAGGACTCAACTATGGCTACACCTTC. Amino acid sequence: CASSLGAGLNYGYTF.

This clonotype has only one observation. The CDR3 nucleotides read TGTGCCTGGAGACTAGCGAAACTGTCCTACAATGAGCAGTTCTTC. It yields the protein CAWRLAKLSYNEQFF. The rearrangement uses TRBV30 and TRBJ2-1, with TRBD2 matching 7 bases. Germline V gives CDR1 GTSNPN, CDR2 SVGIG (reference sequence). The CDR3 covers 15 residues. The trim removed 3 bases at V and 1 base at J, leaving 6 bases unmatched.

On this clonotype: Here the CDR3 omits its conserved ending phenylalanine or tryptophan, so a read error is the likely source. The CDR3 sequence: CASSFAGTGLGGQYL. The DNA of the CDR3 is TGTGCCAGCAGTTTCGCCGGGACAGGCCTAGGTGGGCAGTACTTG. This chain uses TRBV6-5 with TRBJ2-7, with 8 bases aligning to TRBD1. The CDR3 consists of 15 residues. Germline V gene lookup returns CDR1 MNHEY and CDR2 SVGAGI. V shed 4 bases, J shed 9 bases, and the junction held 14 bases outside the gene matches.

A note on this clonotype: The junction and the germline gene differ at one end; a read error may be behind it. The chain employs TRBV4-3 and TRBJ2-3; the match to TRBD1 covers 10 bases. The germline V gene has CDR1 LGHNA and CDR2 YSLEER. This CDR3 has 15 residues. The CDR3 region has the DNA TGCACCAGTAGTGCCCGGGGACAGGGGCTAGATACGCAGTATTTT. It specifies CTSSARGQGLDTQYF.

A note on this clonotype: The germline gene is not matched at one end of the junction; a read error may be the cause. This chain uses TRBV11-2 with TRBJ2-7, with 15 bases identical to TRBD2. CDR3 size: 16 residues. Germline loops: CDR1 SGHAT, CDR2 FQNNGV. The CDR3 loop reads CANSLVVGLAGGEQYF. The CDR3 region has the DNA TGTGCCAACAGCTTAGTGGTGGGACTAGCGGGGGGAGAGCAATACTTC.

Comments on this clonotype: It may be a read error: a sequence one base away is much more abundant. This chain joins TRBV11-3 and TRBJ2-1; 8 bases are shared with TRBD2. The trim removed 5 bases at V and 7 bases at J, leaving 13 bases unmatched. This CDR3 is 16 amino acids long. The V gene's germline CDR1 is SGHNT and CDR2 YENEEA. This CDR3 reads CASSIGGGRWGNEQFF. In DNA form, the CDR3 reads TGTGCCAGCAGCATAGGCGGCGGGAGGTGGGGAAATGAGCAGTTCTTC.

In regard to this clonotype: Given the absence of the conserved phenylalanine or tryptophan at the CDR3 end, a read error is likely. This chain joins TRBV7-8 and TRBJ2-3, with D perhaps matching TRBD1 (5 bases). There are 14 residues in the CDR3. Germline V gene data show CDR1 as SGHVS and CDR2 as FQNEAQ. Trimming left V 10 bases short and J 1 base short, with 15 bases between. The CDR3 coding sequence is TGTGCCAACAGGAAGGGGTTGGGCACAGATACGCAGTATCTT. Its translation is CANRKGLGTDTQYL.

As to this clonotype: A read error may produce the germline difference seen at one junction end. The rearrangement links TRBV11-2 to TRBJ2-7; tentative D call: TRBD1 (8 bases). CDR3 length: 17 residues. The V gene's germline CDR1 is SGHAT and CDR2 FQNNGV. The CDR3 sequence: CASSITGGGSWTYEQHF. The CDR3 DNA follows: TGTGCCAGCAGTATCACAGGGGGGGGCTCTTGGACCTACGAGCAGCACTTT.

Points on this clonotype: The junction shows a germline mismatch at one end, possibly a read error. The chain uses TRBV14 and TRBJ1-1; D is unresolved. The CDR3 length is 12 residues. The V gene's germline CDR1 is SGHDN and CDR2 FVKESK. The CDR3 coding sequence is TGTGCCAGCAGCCTCTTAGGAAGAGCAACTTACTTT. It is translated as CASSLLGRATYF.

Judged by abundance, this clonotype is medium-sized (0.01 to 0.1%). V usage is TRBV6-1 and J usage is TRBJ2-4, with D possibly matching TRBD1 (6 bases). CDR3 length: 15 residues. The germline CDR1 and CDR2 sequences are MNHNS and SASEGT. Trimming pared 8 bases from V and 5 bases from J, leaving 19 bases between. The CDR3 protein is CASSPHTGNQNIQYF. In DNA, the CDR3 is TGTGCCAGCTCCCCACATACAGGGAACCAAAACATTCAGTACTTC.

To note about this clonotype: A much larger clone lies one base from this, so it may be a read error. The chain couples TRBV10-3 to TRBJ2-2; TRBD1 matches 10 bases. The V gene's germline CDR1 is ENHRY and CDR2 SYGVKD. The ends lost 4 bases at V and 2 bases at J; junction bases unmatched: 10. This CDR3 is built from 18 residues. The DNA for the CDR3 is TGTGCCATCAGTGGAAGTTGGGGACAGGGGATAAACACCGGGGAGCTGTTTTTT. Protein product: CAISGSWGQGINTGELFF.

In the case of this clonotype: One end of the junction does not line up with germline, which may come from a read error. V gene TRBV11-2 combines with J gene TRBJ2-1, with 7 bases lining up with TRBD1. The V gene's germline CDR1 is SGHAT and CDR2 FQNNGV. CDR3 length: 17 amino acids. Written as DNA, the CDR3 is TGTGCCAGTAGCTTACGACCGGGACAGAGATTCAACAATGAGCAGTTCTTC. Its protein is CASSLRPGQRFNNEQFF.

Regarding this clonotype: Just one base apart from a much larger clone, this may be a read error. This CDR3 is missing its conserved last phenylalanine or tryptophan, likely due to a read error. The CDR3 region has the DNA TGTGCCGGTAGCTTGCCGGGATTATGGGACAATGAGCAGTTCTTA. Residues: CAGSLPGLWDNEQFL. The rearrangement joins TRBV11-2 to TRBJ2-1; D is possibly TRBD2 (5 bases). Germline-derived CDR1 and CDR2 are SGHAT and FQNNGV. The germline V and J ends were trimmed by 11 bases and 5 bases, with 22 bases remaining between them. The CDR3 length is 15 residues.

To note about this clonotype: With a much larger clone just one base away, this may be a read error. The CDR3 nucleotides read TGTGCCAGCAGCTCAGAAGGCACAGATACGCAGTATTTT. This sequence encodes CASSSEGTDTQYF. V usage is TRBV13 and J usage is TRBJ2-3; D unclear. The germline V gene encodes CDR1 PRHDT and CDR2 FYEKMQ (reference sequence). Deletions cut 4 bases from V and 1 base from J, with 6 bases between. This CDR3 comprises 13 residues.

Many counts were recorded for this clonotype. The chain recombines TRBV19 with TRBJ1-2; the D is unclear. There are 12 residues in the CDR3. Germline V CDR1 and CDR2: LNHDA, SQIVND (reference sequence). V lost 6 bases and J lost 4, with 9 bases in between. CDR3 protein: CASSPGPYGYTF. The CDR3 nucleotides are TGTGCCAGTAGCCCCGGGCCCTATGGCTACACCTTC.